This T cell receptor (beta chain) was captured in a study of post-analysis software for immune sequencing data. Study-level findings and limits: Higher frequency in patients than in controls was seen for about five TRBV segments, with TRBV5-6, TRBV5-1 and TRBV20-1 among them.

Ten or more counts support this clonotype. The antigen is not known. Incorporated into the TCR beta cDNA libraries were unique molecular identifiers, which served to reduce PCR and sequencing biases. TCRdb independently ran MiXCR on the PCR reads; one entry per CDR3 protein. Counted here are about 210,000 distinct CDR3 sequences, 25% to 30% occurring once; the ten biggest clones make up roughly 3.4%. The CDR3 is 15 residues long. The V end lost 2 bases, the J end lost 2 bases, and 14 bases lay between the germline ends. Germline loops: CDR1 SGHRS, CDR2 YFSETQ. J is TRBJ2-7 and V is TRBV5-1; D might be TRBD1 or TRBD2, each matching 5 bases. The specimen was blood. The TCR sequence derives from a girl aged 2 to 17 with multiple sclerosis. DNA for the CDR3: TGCGCCAGCAGCTTTGGGTTTGGGGGTCCCTACGAGCAGTACTTC. Translating it yields CASSFGFGGPYEQYF.